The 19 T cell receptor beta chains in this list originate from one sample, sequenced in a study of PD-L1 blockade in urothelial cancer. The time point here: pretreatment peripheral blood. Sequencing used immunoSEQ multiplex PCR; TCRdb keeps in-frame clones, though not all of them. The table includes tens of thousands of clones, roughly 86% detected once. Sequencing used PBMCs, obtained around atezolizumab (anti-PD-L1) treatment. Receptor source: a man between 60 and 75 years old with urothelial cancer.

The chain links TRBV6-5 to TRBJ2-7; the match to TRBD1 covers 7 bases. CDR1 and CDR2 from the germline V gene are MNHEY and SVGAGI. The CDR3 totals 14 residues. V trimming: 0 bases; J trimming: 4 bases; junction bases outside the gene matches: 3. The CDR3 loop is CASSYSGTAYEQYF. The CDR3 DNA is TGTGCCAGCAGTTACTCAGGGACAGCGTACGAGCAGTACTTC.

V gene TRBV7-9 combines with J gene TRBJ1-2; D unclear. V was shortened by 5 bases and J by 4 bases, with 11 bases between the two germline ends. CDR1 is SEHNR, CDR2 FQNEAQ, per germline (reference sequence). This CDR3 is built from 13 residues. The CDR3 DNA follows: TGTGCCAGCAGCCCCCCCAGATCCTATGGCTACACCTTC. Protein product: CASSPPRSYGYTF.

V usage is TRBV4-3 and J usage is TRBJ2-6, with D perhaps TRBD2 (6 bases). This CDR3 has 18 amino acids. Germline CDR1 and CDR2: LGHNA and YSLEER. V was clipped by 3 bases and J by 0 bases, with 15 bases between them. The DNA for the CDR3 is TGCGCCAGCAGCCAGAGGGCGGGGCAGTTCTCTGGGGCCAACGTCCTGACTTTC. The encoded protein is CASSQRAGQFSGANVLTF.

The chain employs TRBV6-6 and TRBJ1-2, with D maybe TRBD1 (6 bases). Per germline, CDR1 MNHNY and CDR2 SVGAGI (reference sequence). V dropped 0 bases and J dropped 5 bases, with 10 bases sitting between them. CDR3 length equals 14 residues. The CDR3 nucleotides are TGTGCCAGCAGTTACTCACAGGGTCCGTATGGCTACACCTTC. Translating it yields CASSYSQGPYGYTF.

CDR3 sequence reads: CASSLQAGGAYEQFF. DNA for the CDR3: TGTGCCAGCAGCTTACAGGCGGGGGGAGCGTATGAGCAGTTCTTC. This chain connects TRBV7-3 to TRBJ2-1, with 8 positions matching TRBD2. V lost 2 bases and J lost 8; bases outside the gene matches: 8. Germline CDR1 and CDR2: SGHTA and FQGTGA. The CDR3 sequence is 15 residues long.

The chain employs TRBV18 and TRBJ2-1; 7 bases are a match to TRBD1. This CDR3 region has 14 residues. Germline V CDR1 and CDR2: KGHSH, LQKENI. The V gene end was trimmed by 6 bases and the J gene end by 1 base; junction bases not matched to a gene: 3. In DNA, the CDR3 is TGTGCCAGCTCCCCGGGACAGTCCTACAATGAGCAGTTCTTC. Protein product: CASSPGQSYNEQFF.

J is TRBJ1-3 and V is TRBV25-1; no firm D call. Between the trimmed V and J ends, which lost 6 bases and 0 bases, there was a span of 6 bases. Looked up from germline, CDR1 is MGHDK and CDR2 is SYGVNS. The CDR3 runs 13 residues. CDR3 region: CASSIASGNTIYF. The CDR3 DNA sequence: TGTGCCAGCAGCATAGCCTCTGGAAACACCATATATTTT.

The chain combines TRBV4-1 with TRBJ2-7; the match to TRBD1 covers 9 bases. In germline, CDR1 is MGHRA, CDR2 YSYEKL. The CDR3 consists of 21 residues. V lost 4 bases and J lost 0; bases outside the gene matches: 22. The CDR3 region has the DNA TGCGCCAGCAGCCCTATGGAACCGGTGGGACAGGGACTATCCGACTCCTACGAGCAGTACTTC. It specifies CASSPMEPVGQGLSDSYEQYF.

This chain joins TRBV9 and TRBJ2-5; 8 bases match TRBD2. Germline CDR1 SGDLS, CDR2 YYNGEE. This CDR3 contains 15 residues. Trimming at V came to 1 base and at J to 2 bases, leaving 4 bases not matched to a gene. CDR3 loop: CASSVRGGPQETQYF. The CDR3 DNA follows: TGTGCCAGCAGCGTACGGGGGGGGCCTCAAGAGACCCAGTACTTC.

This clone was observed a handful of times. As DNA, the CDR3 is TGCAGCGTTGCAAGGGGGCACGTCACCGGGGAGCTGTTTTTT. Residues: CSVARGHVTGELFF. The rearrangement uses TRBV29-1 and TRBJ2-2; 7 bases align to TRBD1. CDR1 and CDR2 (germline): SQVTM, ANQGSEA. The CDR3 has 14 amino acids. V lost 4 bases and J lost 4; bases outside the gene matches: 6.

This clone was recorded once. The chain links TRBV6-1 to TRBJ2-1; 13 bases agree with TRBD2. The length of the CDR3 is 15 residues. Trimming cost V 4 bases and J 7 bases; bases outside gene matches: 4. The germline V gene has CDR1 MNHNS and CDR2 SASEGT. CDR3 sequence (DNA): TGTGCCAGCAGTGGACTAGCGGGGGGTCATAATGAGCAGTTCTTC. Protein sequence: CASSGLAGGHNEQFF.

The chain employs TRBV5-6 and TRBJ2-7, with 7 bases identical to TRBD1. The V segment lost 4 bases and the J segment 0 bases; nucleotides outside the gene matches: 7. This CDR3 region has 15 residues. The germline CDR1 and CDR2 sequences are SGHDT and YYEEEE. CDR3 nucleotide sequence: TGTGCCAGCAGCATAGGACAGGACCCCTCCTACGAGCAGTACTTC. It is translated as CASSIGQDPSYEQYF.

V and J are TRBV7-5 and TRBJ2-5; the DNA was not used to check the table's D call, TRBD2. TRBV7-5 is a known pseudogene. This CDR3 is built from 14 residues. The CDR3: CARSLPGGHGAQYF. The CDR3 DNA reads TGTGCCAGAAGCCTACCGGGCGGGCACGGGGCCCAGTACTTC.

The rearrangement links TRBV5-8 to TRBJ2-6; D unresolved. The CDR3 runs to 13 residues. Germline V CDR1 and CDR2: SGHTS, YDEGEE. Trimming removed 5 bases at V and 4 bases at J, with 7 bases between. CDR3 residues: CASRQTGANVLTF. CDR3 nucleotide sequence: TGTGCCAGCAGACAAACAGGGGCCAACGTCCTGACTTTC. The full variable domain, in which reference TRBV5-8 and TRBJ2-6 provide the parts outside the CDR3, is EAGVTQSPTHLIKTRGQQATLRCSPISGHTSVYWYQQALGLGLQFLLWYDEGEERNRGNFPPRFSGRQFPNYSSELNVNALELEDSALYLCASRQTGANVLTFGAGSRLTVL.

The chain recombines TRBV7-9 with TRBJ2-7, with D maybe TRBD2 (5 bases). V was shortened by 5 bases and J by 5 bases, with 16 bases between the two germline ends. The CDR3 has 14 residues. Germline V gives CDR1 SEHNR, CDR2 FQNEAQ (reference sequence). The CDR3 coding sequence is TGTGCCAGCAGCAGAACTAGAGCAGTCGACGAGCAGTACTTC. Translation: CASSRTRAVDEQYF. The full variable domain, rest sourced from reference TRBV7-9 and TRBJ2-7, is DTGVSQNPRHKITKRGQNVTFRCDPISEHNRLYWYRQTLGQGPEFLTYFQNEAQLEKSRLLSDRFSAERPKGSFSTLEIQRTEQGDSAMYLCASSRTRAVDEQYFGPGTRLTVT.

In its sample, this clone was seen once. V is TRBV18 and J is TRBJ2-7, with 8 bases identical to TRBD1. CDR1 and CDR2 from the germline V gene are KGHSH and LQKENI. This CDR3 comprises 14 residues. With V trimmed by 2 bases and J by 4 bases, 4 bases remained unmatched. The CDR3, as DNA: TGTGCCAGCTCACCAAGAACAGGGGGTTACGAGCAGTACTTC. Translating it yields CASSPRTGGYEQYF.

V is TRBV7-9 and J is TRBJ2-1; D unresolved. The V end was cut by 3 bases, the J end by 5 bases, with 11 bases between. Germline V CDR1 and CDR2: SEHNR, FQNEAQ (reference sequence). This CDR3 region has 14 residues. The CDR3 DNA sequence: TGTGCCAGCAGCTTCCAGCAGACTCACAATGAGCAGTTCTTC. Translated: CASSFQQTHNEQFF.

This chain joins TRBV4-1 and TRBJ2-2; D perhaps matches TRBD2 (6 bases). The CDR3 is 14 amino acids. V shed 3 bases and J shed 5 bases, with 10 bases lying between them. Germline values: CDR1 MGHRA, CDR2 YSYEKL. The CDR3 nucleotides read TGCGCCAGCAGCCAGGTACTAGCAACCGGGGAGCTGTTTTTT. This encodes CASSQVLATGELFF.

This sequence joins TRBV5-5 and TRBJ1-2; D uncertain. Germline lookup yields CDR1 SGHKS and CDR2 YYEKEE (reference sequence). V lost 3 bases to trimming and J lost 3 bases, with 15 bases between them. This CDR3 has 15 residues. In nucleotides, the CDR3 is TGTGCCAGCAGCTCAACACGGGTCGGGGACTATGGCTACACCTTC. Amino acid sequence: CASSSTRVGDYGYTF.